These 5 T cell receptor beta chains share one sample of origin, sequenced in a study of CD8+ T cells in alopecia areata. Following RNA extraction, reverse transcription yielded cDNA that acted as the sequencing template. Method: immunoSEQ multiplex PCR; TCRdb's copy keeps in-frame clones and lacks some. The repertoire includes under 150,000 clones, 61% of them detected once, and 4.5% to 6% sits in the top ten. The treatment is: oral pan-JAK inhibitor, 5-10 mg twice daily. Material: CD4+ T cells sorted from blood, obtained at week 4, from a patient treated with tofacitinib. The receptor source for this set is a human donor with alopecia areata.

This chain connects TRBV2 to TRBJ2-7, with 14 bases that match TRBD2. J lost 2 bases, V lost 4 bases, and 10 bases had no gene match. The CDR3 consists of 18 residues. Germline values: CDR1 SNHLY, CDR2 FYNNEI. This chain's CDR3 is CASSVTSGRAGLTYEQYF. The CDR3 coding sequence is TGTGCCAGCAGTGTGACTAGCGGGAGGGCCGGTCTTACCTACGAGCAGTACTTC.

Only a few counts were recorded for this clone. The V and J genes are TRBV5-6 and TRBJ2-1; perhaps D is TRBD1 or TRBD2 (6 bases each). V was clipped by 2 bases and J by 4 bases, with 13 bases between them. CDR3 length equals 15 residues. Per the germline V gene, CDR1 is SGHDT and CDR2 is YYEEEE. CDR3 amino acids: CASSFAGEVYNEQFF. DNA of the CDR3: TGTGCCAGCAGCTTTGCAGGGGAGGTATACAATGAGCAGTTCTTC.

This clone was counted a few times. CDR3 in DNA: TGTGCCAGTAGTTCCCGTCCGTCAGTCCTACCCTTCTCGGCCAATGAGCAGTTCTTC. Its translation: CASSSRPSVLPFSANEQFF. The V gene is TRBV19, the J gene TRBJ2-1; D call uncertain. Between the trimmed V and J ends, which lost 5 bases and 6 bases, there was a span of 29 bases. Germline CDR1 and CDR2: LNHDA and SQIVND (reference sequence). The CDR3 contains 19 residues.

V is TRBV9 and J is TRBJ2-2; D remains unclear. Germline CDR1 reads SGDLS; CDR2 reads YYNGEE. The germline V and J ends were trimmed by 4 bases and 1 base, with 5 bases remaining between them. CDR3 length: 13 residues. The CDR3 DNA is TGTGCCAGCAGCTCCGGGAACACCGGGGAGCTGTTTTTT. Protein: CASSSGNTGELFF. Using reference TRBV9 and TRBJ2-2 for the parts outside the CDR3, the full variable domain is DSGVTQTPKHLITATGQRVTLRCSPRSGDLSVYWYQQSLDQGLQFLIQYYNGEERAKGNILERFSAQQFPDLHSELNLSSLELGDSALYFCASSSGNTGELFFGEGSRLTVL.

The genes are TRBV30 and TRBJ2-1; 10 nucleotides line up with TRBD2. CDR1 GTSNPN and CDR2 SVGIG come from the germline V gene (reference sequence). V lost 3 bases and J lost 4; bases outside the gene matches: 12. The CDR3 has 17 amino acids. The CDR3 loop is CAWSRELGLAVYNEQFF. In nucleotides, the CDR3 is TGTGCCTGGAGCCGCGAGCTCGGACTAGCGGTTTACAATGAGCAGTTCTTC.